The sequence of this T cell receptor beta chain was determined in a study of early T cells in non-severe SARS-CoV-2 infection (dated by TCRdb to the early 2020s). Broadly, across the study: Bulk RNA from unsorted whole blood was used for TCR sequencing, so alpha and beta chains could not be paired.

Via the germline V gene (reference sequence), CDR1 is WNHNN and CDR2 SYGVQD. There are 13 amino acids in the CDR3, from cysteine to phenylalanine inclusive. The entry retains the CDR3 DNA only, 39 bases that are in frame from base 1. Between the V and J ends, shortened by 2 bases and 3 bases respectively, the junction contains 8 bases. At least ten counts were recorded for this clonotype. The antigen this receptor binds is unknown. Base qualities are not provided; no much larger clone lies one nucleotide away. Broad study findings and their caveats: VDJdb matching was skewed toward anti-spike CD8 responses and likely underestimated virus-specific expansions, missing private and CD4 specificities.

The study was a case-control design nested within a healthcare worker cohort in London, UK, with weekly nasopharyngeal swab PCR tests and blood sampling. Healthcare workers were recruited during the week of the UK lockdown, between 23 and 31 March 2020, and followed weekly for up to roughly 15 weeks. Receptor amplification or capture employed 5' RACE. The instrument given in TCRdb is NextSeq 500. Unique molecular identifiers were attached to individual cDNA molecules in the TCR library protocol so that sequencing error and PCR bias could be corrected. TCR alpha and beta chains were both sequenced, and the abundances of alpha and beta sequences in each sample were closely correlated with each other. Per the original workflow: Decombinator V4 was used to annotate TCR sequences for V gene, J gene and CDR3. TCRs were defined as expanded if a significant change between any two time points was detected under a Poisson model with p below 0.0001. TCR abundances were normalised to the total number of TCRs sequenced in each sample and reported as counts per million. MAIT TCRs were defined by TRAV1-2 paired with TRAJ12, TRAJ20 or TRAJ33, and iNKT TCRs by TRAV10 paired with TRAJ18. A search of VDJdb, accessed on 1 November 2021, was run for TCRs annotated to CMV, EBV and SARS-CoV-2, with TCRs annotated for multiple antigens excluded. TCRdb reprocessed the public reads (quality trimming at Q25 with fastp, clone calling with MiXCR) and kept in-frame beta chains. Duplicate CDR3 protein sequences are folded into a single record with the most common DNA and genes. It is TCRdb's table, rather than the study itself, that gives the V and J calls and clone size. For this sample there are more than 65,000 distinct CDR3 sequences; about 12% appear just once. The ten most abundant clones make up roughly 1.2% of the sample.

The clonotype comes from an adult who was a healthcare worker with PCR-confirmed SARS-CoV-2 infection or an uninfected control (not recorded which). Source material: whole blood. Recombination joined TRBV10-1 with TRBJ2-7; perhaps TRBD2 is the D gene, with 6 bases matching. The DNA reads TGCGCCAGCAGTGAGGGGACTCTCTACGAGCAGTACTTC. Translated, this gives CASSEGTLYEQYF.